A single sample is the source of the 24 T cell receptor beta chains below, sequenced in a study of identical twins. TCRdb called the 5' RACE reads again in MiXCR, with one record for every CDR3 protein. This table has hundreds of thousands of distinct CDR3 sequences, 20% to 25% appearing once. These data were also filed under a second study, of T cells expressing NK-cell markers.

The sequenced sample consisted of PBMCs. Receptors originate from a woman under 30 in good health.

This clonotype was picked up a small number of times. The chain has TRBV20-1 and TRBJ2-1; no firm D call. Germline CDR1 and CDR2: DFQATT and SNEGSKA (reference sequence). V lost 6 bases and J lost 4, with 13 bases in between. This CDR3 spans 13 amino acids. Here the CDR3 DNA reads TGCAGTGCCCCAACGGCTTTTTACAATGAGCAGTTCTTC. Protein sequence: CSAPTAFYNEQFF.

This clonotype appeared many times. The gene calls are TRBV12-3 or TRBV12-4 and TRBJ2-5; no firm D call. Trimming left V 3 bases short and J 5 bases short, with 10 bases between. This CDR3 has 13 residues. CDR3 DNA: TGTGCCAGCAGTTTTCGCGATTGGGAGACCCAGTACTTC. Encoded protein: CASSFRDWETQYF.

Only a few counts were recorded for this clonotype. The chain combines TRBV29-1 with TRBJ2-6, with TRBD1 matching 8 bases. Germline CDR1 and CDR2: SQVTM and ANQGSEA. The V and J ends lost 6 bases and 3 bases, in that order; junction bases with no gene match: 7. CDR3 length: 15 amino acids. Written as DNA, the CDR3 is TGCAGCGTCCGGACAGGGTGGAATGGGGCCAACGTCCTGACTTTC. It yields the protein CSVRTGWNGANVLTF.

The CDR3 loop is CAISRLPGEQYF. CDR3 sequence (DNA): TGTGCCATCAGTAGGCTCCCGGGCGAGCAGTACTTC. This sequence joins TRBV10-3 and TRBJ2-7; D is unclear. Germline lookup yields CDR1 ENHRY and CDR2 SYGVKD. The CDR3 consists of 12 residues. Trimming left V 5 bases short and J 6 bases short, with 11 bases between.

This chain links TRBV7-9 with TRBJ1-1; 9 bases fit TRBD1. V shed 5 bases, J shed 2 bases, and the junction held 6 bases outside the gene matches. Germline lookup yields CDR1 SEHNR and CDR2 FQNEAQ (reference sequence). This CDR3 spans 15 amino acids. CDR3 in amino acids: CASSAQQGANTEAFF. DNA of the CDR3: TGTGCCAGCAGCGCACAACAGGGGGCAAACACTGAAGCTTTCTTT.

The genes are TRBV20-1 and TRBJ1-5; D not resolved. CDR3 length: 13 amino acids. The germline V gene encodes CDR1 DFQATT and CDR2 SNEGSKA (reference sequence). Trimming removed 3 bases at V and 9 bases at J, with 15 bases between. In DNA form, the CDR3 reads TGCAGTGCTAGGGAACACGGGCGTGCGCCCCAGCATTTT. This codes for CSAREHGRAPQHF.

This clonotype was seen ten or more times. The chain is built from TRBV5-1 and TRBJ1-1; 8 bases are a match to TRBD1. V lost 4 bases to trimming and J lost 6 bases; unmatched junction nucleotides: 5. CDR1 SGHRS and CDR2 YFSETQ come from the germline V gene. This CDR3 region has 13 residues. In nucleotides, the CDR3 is TGCGCCAGCAGCCCACAGGGGGAGGCTGAAGCTTTCTTT. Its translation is CASSPQGEAEAFF. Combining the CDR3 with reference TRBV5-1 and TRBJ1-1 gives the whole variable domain KAGVTQTPRYLIKTRGQQVTLSCSPISGHRSVSWYQQTPGQGLQFLFEYFSETQRNKGNFPGRFSGRQFSNSRSEMNVSTLELGDSALYLCASSPQGEAEAFFGQGTRLTVV.

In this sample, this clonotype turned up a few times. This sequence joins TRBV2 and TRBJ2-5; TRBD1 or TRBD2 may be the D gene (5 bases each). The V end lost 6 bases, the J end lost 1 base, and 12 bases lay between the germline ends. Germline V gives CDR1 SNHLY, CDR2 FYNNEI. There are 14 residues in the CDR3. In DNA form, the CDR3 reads TGTGCCAGCAGCCACGGGGACCTCCAAGAGACCCAGTACTTC. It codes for CASSHGDLQETQYF.

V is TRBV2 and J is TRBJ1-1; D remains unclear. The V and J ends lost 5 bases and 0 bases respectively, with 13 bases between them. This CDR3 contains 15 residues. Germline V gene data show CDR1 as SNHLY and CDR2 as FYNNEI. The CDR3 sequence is CASSLRNTMNTEAFF. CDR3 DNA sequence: TGTGCCAGCAGTCTGAGGAACACCATGAACACTGAAGCTTTCTTT.

The CDR3 DNA reads as TGCGCCAGCAGCCCGGGACAGGGTGCAGTCGATGAGCAGTTCTTC. Encoded protein: CASSPGQGAVDEQFF. The chain links TRBV5-1 to TRBJ2-1; TRBD1 matches at 9 bases. Trimming removed 4 bases from V and 8 bases from J; junction bases left unmatched: 10. CDR1 is SGHRS and CDR2 is YFSETQ in the germline V gene. The CDR3 totals 15 residues.

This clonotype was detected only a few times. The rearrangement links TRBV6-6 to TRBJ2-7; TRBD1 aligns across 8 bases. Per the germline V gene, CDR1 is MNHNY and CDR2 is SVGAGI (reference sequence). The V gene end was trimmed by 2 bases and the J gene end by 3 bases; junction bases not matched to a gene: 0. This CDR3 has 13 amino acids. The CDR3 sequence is CASSYTGGYEQYF. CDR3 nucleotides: TGTGCCAGCAGTTACACAGGGGGCTACGAGCAGTACTTC.

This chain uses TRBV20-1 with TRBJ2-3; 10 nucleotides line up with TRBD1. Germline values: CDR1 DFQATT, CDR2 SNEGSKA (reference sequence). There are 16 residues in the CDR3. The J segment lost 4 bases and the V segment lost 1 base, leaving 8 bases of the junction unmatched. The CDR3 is CSARASGTGEADTQYF. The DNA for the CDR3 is TGCAGTGCTAGAGCCTCCGGGACAGGGGAAGCAGATACGCAGTATTTT.

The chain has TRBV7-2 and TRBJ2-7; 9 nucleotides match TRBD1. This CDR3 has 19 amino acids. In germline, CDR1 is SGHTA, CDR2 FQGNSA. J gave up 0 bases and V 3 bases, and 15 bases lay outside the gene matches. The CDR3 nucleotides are TGTGCCAGCAGCTTCGCCCCGGGACAGGGAGATAAAACCTCCTACGAGCAGTACTTC. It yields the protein CASSFAPGQGDKTSYEQYF.

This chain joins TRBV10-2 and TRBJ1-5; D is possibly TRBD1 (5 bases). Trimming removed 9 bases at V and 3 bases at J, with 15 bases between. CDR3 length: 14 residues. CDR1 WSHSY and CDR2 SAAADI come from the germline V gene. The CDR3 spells CASGGGKVNQPQHF. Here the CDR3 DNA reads TGCGCCAGTGGGGGGGGTAAGGTCAATCAGCCCCAGCATTTT.

CDR3 in DNA: TGTGCCAGCAGCCTTGGGCCGCCGGGAGAGAGGTACTTC. It translates to CASSLGPPGERYF. The gene calls are TRBV7-9 and TRBJ2-5; D perhaps matches TRBD2 (6 bases). Germline V gene data show CDR1 as SEHNR and CDR2 as FQNEAQ (reference sequence). Trimming shortened V by 5 bases and J by 13 bases, and 20 bases separated the two germline ends. The CDR3 contains 13 residues.

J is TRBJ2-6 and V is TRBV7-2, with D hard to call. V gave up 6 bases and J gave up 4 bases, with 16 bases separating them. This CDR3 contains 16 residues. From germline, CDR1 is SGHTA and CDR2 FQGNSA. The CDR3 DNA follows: TGTGCCAGCAGTTCCACCGGCGACCCCGGGGCCAACGTCCTGACTTTC. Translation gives CASSSTGDPGANVLTF.

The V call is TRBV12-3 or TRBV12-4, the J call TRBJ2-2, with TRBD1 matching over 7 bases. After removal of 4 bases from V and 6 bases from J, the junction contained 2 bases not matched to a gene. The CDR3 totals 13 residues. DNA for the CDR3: TGTGCCAGCAGTTCCAGGGGGTCCGGGGAGCTGTTTTTT. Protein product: CASSSRGSGELFF.

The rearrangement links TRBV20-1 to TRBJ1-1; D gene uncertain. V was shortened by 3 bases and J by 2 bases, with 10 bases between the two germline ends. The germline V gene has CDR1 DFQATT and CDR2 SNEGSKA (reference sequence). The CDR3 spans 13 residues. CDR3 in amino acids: CSARDGKNTEAFF. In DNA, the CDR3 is TGCAGTGCTAGGGACGGAAAAAACACTGAAGCTTTCTTT.

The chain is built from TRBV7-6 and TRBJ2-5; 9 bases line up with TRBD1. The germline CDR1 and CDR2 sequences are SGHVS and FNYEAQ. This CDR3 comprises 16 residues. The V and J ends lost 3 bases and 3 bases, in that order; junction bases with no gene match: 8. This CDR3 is CASSFAGQGIEETQYF. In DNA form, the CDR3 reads TGTGCCAGCAGCTTCGCTGGACAGGGGATAGAAGAGACCCAGTACTTC.

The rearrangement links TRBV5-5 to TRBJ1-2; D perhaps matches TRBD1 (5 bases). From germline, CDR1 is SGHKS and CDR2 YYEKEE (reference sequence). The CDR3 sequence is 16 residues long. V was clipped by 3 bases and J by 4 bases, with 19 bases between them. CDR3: CASSSRPRGESYGYTF. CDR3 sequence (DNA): TGTGCCAGCAGCTCACGGCCGAGAGGGGAAAGCTATGGCTACACCTTC.

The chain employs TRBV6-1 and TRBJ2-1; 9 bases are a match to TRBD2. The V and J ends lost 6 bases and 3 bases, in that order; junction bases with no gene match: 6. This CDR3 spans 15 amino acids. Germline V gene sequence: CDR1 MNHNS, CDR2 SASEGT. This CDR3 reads CASRPGLAIYNEQFF. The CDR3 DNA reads TGTGCCAGCAGGCCGGGACTAGCTATCTACAATGAGCAGTTCTTC.

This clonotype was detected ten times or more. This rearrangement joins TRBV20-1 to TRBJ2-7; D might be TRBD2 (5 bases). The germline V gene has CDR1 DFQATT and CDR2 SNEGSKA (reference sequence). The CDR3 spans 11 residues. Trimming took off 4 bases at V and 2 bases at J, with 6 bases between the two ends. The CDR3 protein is CSATGAYEQYF. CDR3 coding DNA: TGCAGTGCTACCGGGGCCTACGAGCAGTACTTC.

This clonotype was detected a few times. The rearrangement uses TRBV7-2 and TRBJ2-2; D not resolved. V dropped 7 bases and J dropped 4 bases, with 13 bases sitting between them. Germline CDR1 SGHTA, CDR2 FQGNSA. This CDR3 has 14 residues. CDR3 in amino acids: CASKASVFTGELFF. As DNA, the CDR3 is TGTGCCAGCAAAGCTTCGGTCTTCACCGGGGAGCTGTTTTTT.

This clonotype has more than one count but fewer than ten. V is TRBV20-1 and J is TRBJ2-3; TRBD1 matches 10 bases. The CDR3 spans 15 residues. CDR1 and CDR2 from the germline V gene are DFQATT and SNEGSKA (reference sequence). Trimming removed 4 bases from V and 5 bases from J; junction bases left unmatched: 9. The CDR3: CSAKRRQGAIDTQYF. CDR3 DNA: TGCAGTGCTAAACGCAGACAGGGGGCAATAGATACGCAGTATTTT.